This TCR beta chain derives from a study of molecular identifiers for immune sequencing clone quantification. Looking at the study overall: Within a replicate experiment, RNA obtained from either 20,000 or 100,000 naive CD8 cells was divided into five aliquots, and four of those aliquots were then sequenced.

Details on this clonotype: The junction does not match germline at one end; this may be a read error.

This CDR3 is built from 15 residues. Germline CDR1 is LGHNA and CDR2 is YSLEER. When naive CD8 T cells were sorted, they were gated as CD8+CD4-CCR7+CD45RA+. Previously described methods with listed TCR primers produced the bulk TCR libraries. TCRdb ran MiXCR on the PCR reads and lists one entry per CDR3 protein. The sample includes hundreds of thousands of distinct CDR3 sequences, approximately 20% of them seen just once. The sequenced sample was naive CD8+ T cells from blood, with Jurkat cell RNA spiked in. Subset specified: FACS-sorted CD8+CD4-CCR7+CD45RA+ naive T cells. The TCR was taken from a human donor in good health. Some libraries in this study had Jurkat cell RNA spiked in. The genes are TRBV4-3 and TRBJ2-1; possibly TRBD1 for D (5 bases). The CDR3 here is CTSSQVLQGSNEQFF. Here the CDR3 DNA reads TGCACCAGCAGCCAAGTCCTTCAGGGTAGCAATGAGCAGTTCTTC.